This T cell receptor (beta chain) was sequenced during a study of Ad26.COV2.S vaccination and SARS-CoV-2 variants. This CDR3 contains 12 residues. V was shortened by 5 bases and J by 9 bases, with 11 bases between the two germline ends. This sample's treatment: roughly 19 received Ad26.COV2.S at low or high dose, single or two shots; several received placebo; per-sample allocation not given. Material that was analyzed had been drawn on day 63 after the first vaccine or placebo injection. The repertoire was sequenced with immunoSEQ multiplex PCR; TCRdb's copy has only in-frame clones and lacks some. The table lists under 250,000 clones, around 90% of them singletons, with less than 3.5% in the top ten.

The sequence was collected from a person between 18 and 65 years old who received the Ad26.COV2.S COVID-19 vaccine or a placebo. This rearrangement joins TRBV12-3 or TRBV12-4 to TRBJ2-1; D remains ambiguous. The sequencing here drew on peripheral blood, taken in a trial of Ad26.COV2.S vaccine versus placebo. This chain's CDR3 is CASSQDRGEQFF. In DNA form, the CDR3 reads TGTGCCAGCAGTCAGGACCGAGGTGAGCAGTTCTTC.